These 8 T cell receptor beta chains were sequenced from one sample in a study of blood T cell repertoires in COVID-19. TCRdb keeps only in-frame clones here, not all; method: immunoSEQ multiplex PCR. This sample yields 200,000 to 300,000 clones, of which around 88% are seen a single time; roughly 2% belongs to the top ten. The sample taken for sequencing was PBMCs or T cells enriched from blood (not recorded which). These receptors were obtained from a woman aged 45 to 65 who had recovered from COVID-19.

The J gene is TRBJ1-5, the V gene TRBV20-1, with a possible D match to TRBD1 (6 bases). Germline V gives CDR1 DFQATT, CDR2 SNEGSKA (reference sequence). The V and J ends lost 3 bases and 3 bases respectively, with 21 bases between them. The CDR3 runs 17 residues. In DNA, the CDR3 is TGCAGTGCTAGTCGAAGACAGGACCGAGTTCACAATCAGCCCCAGCATTTT. It specifies CSASRRQDRVHNQPQHF.

The CDR3, as DNA: TGCGCCAGTAAACAGGGTCTGAACACTGAAGCTTTCTTT. Translated: CASKQGLNTEAFF. V is TRBV5-1 and J is TRBJ1-1; D might be TRBD1 (6 bases). This CDR3 comprises 13 residues. CDR1 is SGHRS, CDR2 YFSETQ, per germline. Trimming removed 8 bases from V and 0 bases from J, with 11 bases in between. Filled out from reference TRBV5-1 and TRBJ1-1, the complete variable domain reads KAGVTQTPRYLIKTRGQQVTLSCSPISGHRSVSWYQQTPGQGLQFLFEYFSETQRNKGNFPGRFSGRQFSNSRSEMNVSTLELGDSALYLCASKQGLNTEAFFGQGTRLTVV.

The chain carries TRBV29-1 and TRBJ2-1; 10 bases fit TRBD2. Looked up from germline, CDR1 is SQVTM and CDR2 is ANQGSEA. V gave up 3 bases and J gave up 9 bases; unmatched junction bases: 11. This CDR3 is built from 15 residues. This CDR3 reads CSVDGLAGALVEQFF. CDR3 DNA sequence: TGCAGCGTTGATGGTCTAGCGGGGGCTTTGGTTGAGCAGTTCTTC.

This clone was recorded a few times. The CDR3 here is CASSLVSLAGGYTGELFF. The CDR3 DNA reads as TGTGCCAGCAGCTTAGTCTCCCTAGCGGGGGGGTACACCGGGGAGCTGTTTTTT. The chain has TRBV7-8 and TRBJ2-2; 12 nucleotides line up with TRBD2. This CDR3 is built from 18 residues. Germline V lookup: CDR1 SGHVS, CDR2 FQNEAQ. V lost 1 base and J lost 3; bases outside the gene matches: 6.

The chain couples TRBV4-3 to TRBJ1-4, with 10 bases aligning to TRBD1. The germline V gene encodes CDR1 LGHNA and CDR2 YSLEER. CDR3 length equals 18 residues. V was pared by 2 bases and J by 3 bases, with 9 bases of the junction left unmatched. This CDR3 is CASSQLTPGQGSNEKLFF. In DNA, the CDR3 is TGCGCCAGCAGCCAACTTACCCCGGGACAGGGGTCTAATGAAAAACTGTTTTTT.

The rearrangement joins TRBV4-1 to TRBJ2-7; TRBD1 matches 8 bases. Unmatched junction bases numbered 11, after V lost 4 bases and J lost 6 bases. Germline V gives CDR1 MGHRA, CDR2 YSYEKL. The CDR3 consists of 15 residues. CDR3: CASSLTQGGGSEQYF. The CDR3 region has the DNA TGCGCCAGCAGCCTAACACAGGGGGGCGGCAGCGAGCAGTACTTC.

J is TRBJ1-2 and V is TRBV6-5; no firm D call. Trimming took 1 base from V and 2 from J, leaving 5 bases between them. Germline CDR1 and CDR2: MNHEY and SVGAGI. This CDR3 region has 13 residues. The CDR3 DNA is TGTGCCAGCAGTTACTTACAGAACTATGGCTACACCTTC. Its translation is CASSYLQNYGYTF.

The gene calls are TRBV5-1 and TRBJ1-2, with D possibly being TRBD1 (5 bases). Trimming took 4 bases from V and 5 from J, leaving 9 bases between them. CDR3 length equals 12 residues. Germline assignment: CDR1 SGHRS and CDR2 YFSETQ. CDR3 nucleotide sequence: TGCGCCAGCAGCATGGACATTTATGGCTACACCTTC. This translates into CASSMDIYGYTF.